Described below is a single TCR beta chain sequence and its context. In TCRdb, the RT-PCR reads were re-called with MiXCR into one record per CDR3 protein. The table records 550,000 to 800,000 distinct CDR3 sequences, about 15% of them present only once. This sample was taken from a study of response to subunit inactivated influenza vaccine. Germline lookup yields CDR1 MGHDK and CDR2 SYGVNS. V was cut by 4 bases and J by 0 bases, with 10 bases left in between. The CDR3 spans 15 residues. The rearrangement links TRBV25-1 to TRBJ1-3; D not certain. The material sequenced was PBMCs from blood, taken around 15 days before vaccination. The origin of this receptor is a man aged 50 or older who received an inactivated influenza vaccine. The CDR3 DNA follows: TGTGCCAGCAGTGGGTCGCCGTTCTCTGGAAACACCATATATTTT. It is translated as CASSGSPFSGNTIYF.